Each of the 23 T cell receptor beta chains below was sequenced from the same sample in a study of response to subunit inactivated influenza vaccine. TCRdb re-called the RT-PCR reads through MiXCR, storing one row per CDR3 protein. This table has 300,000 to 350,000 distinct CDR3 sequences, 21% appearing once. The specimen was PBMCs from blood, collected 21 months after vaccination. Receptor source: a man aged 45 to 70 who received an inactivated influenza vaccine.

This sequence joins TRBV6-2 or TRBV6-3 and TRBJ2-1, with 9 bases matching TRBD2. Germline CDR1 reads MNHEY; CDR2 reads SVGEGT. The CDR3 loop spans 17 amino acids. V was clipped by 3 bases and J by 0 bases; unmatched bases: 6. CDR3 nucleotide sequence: TGTGCCAGCAGTTATTGGTCTAGCGGGGTCTCCTACAATGAGCAGTTCTTC. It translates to CASSYWSSGVSYNEQFF.

The CDR3 DNA sequence: TGCAGCGTAAGCCGGGACAGGGCATCGGGGGGCTACACCTTC. Its translation: CSVSRDRASGGYTF. The V call is TRBV29-1, the J call TRBJ1-2; 9 positions agree with TRBD1. Trimming at V came to 6 bases and at J to 8 bases, leaving 13 bases not matched to a gene. Germline V gives CDR1 SQVTM, CDR2 ANQGSEA. The CDR3 totals 14 residues. The full variable domain, with the rest looked up from reference TRBV29-1 and TRBJ1-2, is SAVISQKPSRDICQRGTSLTIQCQVDSQVTMMFWYRQQPGQSLTLIATANQGSEATYESGFVIDKFPISRPNLTFSTLTVSNMSPEDSSIYLCSVSRDRASGGYTFGSGTRLTVV.

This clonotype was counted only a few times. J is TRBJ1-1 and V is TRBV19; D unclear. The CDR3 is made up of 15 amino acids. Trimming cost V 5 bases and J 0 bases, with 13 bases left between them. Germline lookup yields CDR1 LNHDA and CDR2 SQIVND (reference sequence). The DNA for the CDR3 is TGTGCCAGTAGTCCCCCCCAGCGGCTGAACACTGAAGCTTTCTTT. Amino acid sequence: CASSPPQRLNTEAFF. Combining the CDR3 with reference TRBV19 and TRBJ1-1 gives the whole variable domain DGGITQSPKYLFRKEGQNVTLSCEQNLNHDAMYWYRQDPGQGLRLIYYSQIVNDFQKGDIAEGYSVSREKKESFPLTVTSAQKNPTAFYLCASSPPQRLNTEAFFGQGTRLTVV.

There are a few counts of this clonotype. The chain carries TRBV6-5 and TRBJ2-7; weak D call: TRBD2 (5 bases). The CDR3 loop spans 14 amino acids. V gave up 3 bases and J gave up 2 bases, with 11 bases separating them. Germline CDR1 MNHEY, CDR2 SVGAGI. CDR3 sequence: CASSYRDYTYEQYF. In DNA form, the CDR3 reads TGTGCCAGCAGTTATCGAGACTACACCTACGAGCAGTACTTC.

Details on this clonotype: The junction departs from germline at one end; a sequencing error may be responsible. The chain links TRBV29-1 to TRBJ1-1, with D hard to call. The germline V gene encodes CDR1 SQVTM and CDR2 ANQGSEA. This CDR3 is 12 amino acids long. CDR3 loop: CGVGGLNTEAFF. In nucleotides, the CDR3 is TGCGGCGTTGGAGGGTTGAACACTGAAGCTTTCTTT.

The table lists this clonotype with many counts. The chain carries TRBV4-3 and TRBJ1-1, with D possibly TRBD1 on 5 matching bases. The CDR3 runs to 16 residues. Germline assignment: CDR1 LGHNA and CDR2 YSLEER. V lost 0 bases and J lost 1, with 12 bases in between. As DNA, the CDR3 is TGCGCCAGCAGCCAAGATGAGACAGAGACGAACACTGAAGCTTTCTTT. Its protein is CASSQDETETNTEAFF.

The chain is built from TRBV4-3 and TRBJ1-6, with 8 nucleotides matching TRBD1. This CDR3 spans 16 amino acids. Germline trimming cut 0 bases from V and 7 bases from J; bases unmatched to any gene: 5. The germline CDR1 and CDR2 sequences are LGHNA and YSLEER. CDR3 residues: CASSQEWQGANSPLHF. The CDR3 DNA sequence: TGCGCCAGCAGCCAAGAATGGCAGGGGGCCAATTCACCCCTCCACTTT.

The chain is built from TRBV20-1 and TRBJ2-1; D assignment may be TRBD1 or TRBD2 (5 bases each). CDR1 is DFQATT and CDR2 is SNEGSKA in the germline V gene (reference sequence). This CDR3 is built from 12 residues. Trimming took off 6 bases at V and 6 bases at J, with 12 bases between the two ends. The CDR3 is CSARKGTNEQFF. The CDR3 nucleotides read TGCAGTGCCCGAAAAGGGACCAATGAGCAGTTCTTC.

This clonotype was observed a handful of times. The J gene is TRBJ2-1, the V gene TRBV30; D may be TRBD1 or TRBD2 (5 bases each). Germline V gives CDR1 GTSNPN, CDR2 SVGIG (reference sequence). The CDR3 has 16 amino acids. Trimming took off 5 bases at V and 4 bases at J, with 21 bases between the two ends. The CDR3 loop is CAWHSTTGTLYNEQFF. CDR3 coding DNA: TGTGCCTGGCATAGCACGACCGGGACCCTTTACAATGAGCAGTTCTTC.

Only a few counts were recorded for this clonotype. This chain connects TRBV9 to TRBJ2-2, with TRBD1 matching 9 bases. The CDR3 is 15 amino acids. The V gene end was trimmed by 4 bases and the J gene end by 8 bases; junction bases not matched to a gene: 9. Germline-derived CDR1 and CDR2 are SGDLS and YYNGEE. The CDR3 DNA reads TGTGCCAGCAGCCCCCACTACAGGGGGCTGGGGGAGCTGTTTTTT. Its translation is CASSPHYRGLGELFF.

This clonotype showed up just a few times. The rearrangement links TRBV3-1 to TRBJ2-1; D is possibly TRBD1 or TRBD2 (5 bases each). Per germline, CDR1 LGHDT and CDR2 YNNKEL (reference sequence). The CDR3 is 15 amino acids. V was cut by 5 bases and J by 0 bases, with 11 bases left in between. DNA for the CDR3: TGTGCCAGCAGCACCGGGACCAGCTCCTACAATGAGCAGTTCTTC. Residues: CASSTGTSSYNEQFF.

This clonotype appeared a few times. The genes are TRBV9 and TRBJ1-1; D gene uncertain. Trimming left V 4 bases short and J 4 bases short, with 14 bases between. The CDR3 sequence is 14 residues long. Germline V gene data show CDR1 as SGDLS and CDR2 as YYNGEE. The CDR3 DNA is TGTGCCAGCAGCCCACACTCGATTCCCACTGAAGCTTTCTTT. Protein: CASSPHSIPTEAFF.

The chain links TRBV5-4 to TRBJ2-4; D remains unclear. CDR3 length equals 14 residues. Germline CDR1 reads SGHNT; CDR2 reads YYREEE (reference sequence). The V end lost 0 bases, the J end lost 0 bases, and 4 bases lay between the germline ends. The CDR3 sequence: CASSLATAKNIQYF. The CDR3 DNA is TGTGCCAGCAGCTTGGCGACAGCCAAAAACATTCAGTACTTC.

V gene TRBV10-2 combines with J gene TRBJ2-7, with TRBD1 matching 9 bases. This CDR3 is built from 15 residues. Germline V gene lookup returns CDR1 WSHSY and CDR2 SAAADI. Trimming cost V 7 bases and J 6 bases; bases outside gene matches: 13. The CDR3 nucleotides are TGCGCCAGCATCCCCGAAACCGGGACAGGGAGCGAGCAGTACTTC. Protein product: CASIPETGTGSEQYF.

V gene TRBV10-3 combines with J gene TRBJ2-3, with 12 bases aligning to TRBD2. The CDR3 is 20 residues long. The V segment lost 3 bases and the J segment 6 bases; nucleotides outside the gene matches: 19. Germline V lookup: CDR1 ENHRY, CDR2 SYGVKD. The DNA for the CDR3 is TGTGCCATCAGTGAAGGACCCTATCGGCTAGCGGGGGGGACCCCCGATACGCAGTATTTT. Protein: CAISEGPYRLAGGTPDTQYF.

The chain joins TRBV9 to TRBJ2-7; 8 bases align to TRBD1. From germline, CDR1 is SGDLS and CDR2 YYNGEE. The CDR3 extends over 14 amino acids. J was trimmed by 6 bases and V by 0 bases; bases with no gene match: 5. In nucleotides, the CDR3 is TGTGCCAGCAGCGTAGGGGACAGGATTAGCGAGCAGTACTTC. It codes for CASSVGDRISEQYF.

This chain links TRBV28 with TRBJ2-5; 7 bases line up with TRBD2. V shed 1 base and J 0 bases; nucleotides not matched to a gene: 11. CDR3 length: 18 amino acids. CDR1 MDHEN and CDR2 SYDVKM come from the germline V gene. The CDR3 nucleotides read TGTGCCAGCAGTTTATTCTGGGGGGGAGGACGAAACCAAGAGACCCAGTACTTC. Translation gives CASSLFWGGGRNQETQYF. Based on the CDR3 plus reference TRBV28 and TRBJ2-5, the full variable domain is DVKVTQSSRYLVKRTGEKVFLECVQDMDHENMFWYRQDPGLGLRLIYFSYDVKMKEKGDIPEGYSVSREKKERFSLILESASTNQTSMYLCASSLFWGGGRNQETQYFGPGTRLLVL.

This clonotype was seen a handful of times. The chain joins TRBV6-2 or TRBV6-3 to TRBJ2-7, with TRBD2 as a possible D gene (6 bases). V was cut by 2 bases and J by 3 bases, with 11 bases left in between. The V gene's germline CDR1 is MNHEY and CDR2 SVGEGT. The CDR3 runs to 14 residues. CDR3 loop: CASSYQGLHYEQYF. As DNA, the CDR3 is TGTGCCAGCAGTTACCAGGGACTCCACTACGAGCAGTACTTC.

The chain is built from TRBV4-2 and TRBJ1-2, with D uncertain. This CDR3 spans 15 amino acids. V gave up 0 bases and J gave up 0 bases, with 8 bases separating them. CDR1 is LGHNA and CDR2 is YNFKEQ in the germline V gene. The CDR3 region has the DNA TGTGCCAGCAGCCAAGAGGGCGGTGCTAACTATGGCTACACCTTC. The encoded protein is CASSQEGGANYGYTF.

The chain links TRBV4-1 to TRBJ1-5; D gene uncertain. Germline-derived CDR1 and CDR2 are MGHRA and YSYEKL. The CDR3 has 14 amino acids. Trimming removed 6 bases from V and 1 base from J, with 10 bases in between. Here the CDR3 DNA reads TGCGCCAGCAGACCAGATTACAGCAATCAGCCCCAGCATTTT. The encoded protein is CASRPDYSNQPQHF.

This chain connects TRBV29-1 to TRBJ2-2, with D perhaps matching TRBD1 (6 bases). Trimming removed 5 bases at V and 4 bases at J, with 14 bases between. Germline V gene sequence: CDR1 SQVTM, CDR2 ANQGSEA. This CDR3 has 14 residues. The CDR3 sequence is CSVLSGTPTGELFF. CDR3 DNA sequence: TGCAGCGTTCTTTCGGGGACACCCACCGGGGAGCTGTTTTTT.

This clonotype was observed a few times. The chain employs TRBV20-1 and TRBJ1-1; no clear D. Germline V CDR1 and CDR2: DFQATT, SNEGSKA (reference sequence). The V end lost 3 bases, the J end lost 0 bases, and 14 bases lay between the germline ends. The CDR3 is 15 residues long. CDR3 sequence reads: CSASAGSPVNTEAFF. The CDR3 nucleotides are TGCAGTGCTAGCGCCGGGAGTCCGGTGAACACTGAAGCTTTCTTT.

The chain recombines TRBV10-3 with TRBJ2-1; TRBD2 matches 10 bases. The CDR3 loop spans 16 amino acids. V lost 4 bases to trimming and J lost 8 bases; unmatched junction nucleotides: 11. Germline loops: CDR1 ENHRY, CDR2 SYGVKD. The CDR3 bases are TGTGCCATCAGTGGGGTAGCGGGAGGTGAAGGCGATGAGCAGTTCTTC. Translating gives CAISGVAGGEGDEQFF.